These 31 T cell receptor beta chains share one sample of origin, sequenced in a study of OX40 agonist ivuxolimab in advanced cancers. Sequencing was performed with immunoSEQ multiplex PCR; in TCRdb, only in-frame clones are kept and a portion is missing. This sample has some 44,000 clones, with roughly nine tenths found just once. The specimen was CD4+ or CD8+ T cells sorted from blood, collected in a trial of the OX40 agonist ivuxolimab. Receptors originate from an adult with an advanced solid tumor such as melanoma, head and neck, liver or kidney cancer.

The V call is TRBV9, the J call TRBJ2-1; D not resolved. Germline loops: CDR1 SGDLS, CDR2 YYNGEE. This CDR3 contains 12 residues. V lost 0 bases and J 8 bases, leaving 6 bases between the germline ends. In DNA form, the CDR3 reads TGTGCCAGCAGCGTAGATTACGATGAGCAGTTCTTC. This gives the protein CASSVDYDEQFF.

This clone has only one observation. V gene TRBV5-1 combines with J gene TRBJ2-7, with a weak D call TRBD1 (7 bases). With 2 bases removed from V and 2 bases from J, the gap between germline ends came to 11 bases. The CDR3 is 14 amino acids. Germline V lookup: CDR1 SGHRS, CDR2 YFSETQ. CDR3 sequence: CASSFRGEAYEQYF. The CDR3 region has the DNA TGCGCCAGCAGCTTCAGGGGGGAGGCCTACGAGCAGTACTTC.

The chain recombines TRBV7-2 with TRBJ1-1, with TRBD1 identical over 8 bases. The CDR3 has 12 residues. The germline gives CDR1 SGHTA, CDR2 FQGNSA. J gave up 12 bases and V 5 bases, and 8 bases lay outside the gene matches. DNA of the CDR3: TGTGCCAGCAGCGAGGACAGGGTCATAACTTTCTTT. It is translated as CASSEDRVITFF.

The J gene is TRBJ1-1, the V gene TRBV6-1; D remains unclear. This CDR3 contains 13 residues. V was cut by 6 bases and J by 4 bases, with 12 bases left in between. CDR1 is MNHNS, CDR2 SASEGT, per germline. DNA for the CDR3: TGTGCCAGCAGCTTCGAAAGGGCCACTGAAGCTTTCTTT. Amino acids: CASSFERATEAFF.

The chain links TRBV7-9 to TRBJ2-6; D not certain. Germline CDR1 and CDR2: SEHNR and FQNEAQ (reference sequence). V lost 1 base to trimming and J lost 2 bases, with 6 bases between them. The CDR3 runs 15 residues. CDR3 in DNA: TGTGCCAGCAGCTTAGTAGGTCCTGGGGCCAACGTCCTGACTTTC. This codes for CASSLVGPGANVLTF.

The chain is built from TRBV7-9 and TRBJ2-5; no clear D gene. V lost 3 bases and J lost 2, with 7 bases in between. The CDR3 runs 13 residues. Per the germline V gene, CDR1 is SEHNR and CDR2 is FQNEAQ (reference sequence). CDR3 residues: CASSFTPQETQYF. CDR3 nucleotides: TGTGCCAGCAGCTTTACTCCTCAAGAGACCCAGTACTTC.

Regarding this clone: Compared with germline, one end of the junction differs, possibly owing to a read error. The chain recombines TRBV2 with TRBJ2-1; D might be TRBD2 (6 bases). Germline CDR1 SNHLY, CDR2 FYNNEI. The CDR3 is 12 residues long. The CDR3 sequence: CASSERAGNPLF. The CDR3 nucleotides are TGTGCCAGCAGTGAACGGGCGGGGAACCCCCTCTTC.

The chain uses TRBV5-6 and TRBJ2-3; the D gene is possibly TRBD2 (7 bases). Between the trimmed V and J ends, which lost 3 bases and 1 base, there was a span of 15 bases. This CDR3 contains 16 residues. The germline CDR1 and CDR2 sequences are SGHDT and YYEEEE. Here the CDR3 reads CASSSTGTTRTDTQYF. DNA for the CDR3: TGTGCCAGCAGCTCTACAGGGACTACCCGCACAGATACGCAGTATTTT.

Concerning this clone itself: The identical CDR3 is also encoded by other nucleotide sequences in the sample. The gene calls are TRBV5-6 and TRBJ1-1, with no clear D. The germline V gene has CDR1 SGHDT and CDR2 YYEEEE. Trimming cost V 5 bases and J 0 bases, with 5 bases left between them. The CDR3 runs to 12 residues. CDR3 loop: CASSRLNTEAFF. The CDR3 bases are TGTGCCAGCAGTCGGCTGAACACTGAAGCTTTCTTT.

This CDR3 is CAWSVHLGEQYF. The CDR3 DNA reads as TGTGCCTGGAGTGTACATCTGGGCGAGCAGTACTTC. V usage is TRBV30 and J usage is TRBJ2-7, with D unclear. This CDR3 is 12 amino acids long. CDR1 GTSNPN and CDR2 SVGIG come from the germline V gene (reference sequence). Trimming pared 0 bases from V and 6 bases from J, leaving 9 bases between. The variable domain in full, with the rest retrieved from reference TRBV30 and TRBJ2-7, is SQTIHQWPATLVQPVGSPLSLECTVEGTSNPNLYWYRQAAGRGLQLLFYSVGIGQISSEVPQNLSASRPQDRQFILSSKKLLLSDSGFYLCAWSVHLGEQYFGPGTRLTVT.

This clone has only one observation. This sequence joins TRBV21-1 and TRBJ2-2; the D segment call TRBD2 is taken from the table without a DNA check. TRBV21-1 is recorded as a pseudogene. This CDR3 region has 17 residues. The CDR3 DNA reads TGTGCCAGCAGCAACTCCAGTACTAGCCGTAACACCGGGGAGCTGTTTTTT. It translates to CASSNSSTSRNTGELFF.

The chain has TRBV7-2 and TRBJ2-5; D is unresolved. The V gene's germline CDR1 is SGHTA and CDR2 FQGNSA. Trimming pared 3 bases from V and 2 bases from J, leaving 4 bases between. The CDR3 spans 12 residues. CDR3 bases: TGTGCCAGCAGCTTGTTACAAGAGACCCAGTACTTC. Translated, it gives CASSLLQETQYF.

The chain carries TRBV11-2 and TRBJ1-6; a weak D match, TRBD1 (5 bases). The V end was cut by 6 bases, the J end by 9 bases, with 12 bases between. CDR3 size: 13 residues. Germline CDR1 SGHAT, CDR2 FQNNGV. The chain's CDR3 is CASRKRDSSPLHF. In DNA, the CDR3 is TGTGCCAGCAGGAAGCGGGACTCTTCACCCCTCCACTTT.

This rearrangement joins TRBV5-1 to TRBJ1-2, with D unclear. In germline, CDR1 is SGHRS, CDR2 YFSETQ. This CDR3 spans 16 amino acids. Trimming cost V 4 bases and J 0 bases, with 16 bases left between them. In DNA, the CDR3 is TGCGCCAGCAGCGATTATTATGGGGTAACTAACTATGGCTACACCTTC. Its protein is CASSDYYGVTNYGYTF. The whole variable domain, remainder taken from reference TRBV5-1 and TRBJ1-2, is KAGVTQTPRYLIKTRGQQVTLSCSPISGHRSVSWYQQTPGQGLQFLFEYFSETQRNKGNFPGRFSGRQFSNSRSEMNVSTLELGDSALYLCASSDYYGVTNYGYTFGSGTRLTVV.

This clone is categorized as medium-sized. V gene TRBV7-9 combines with J gene TRBJ2-7; unclear D gene. Trimming removed 5 bases from V and 1 base from J, with 9 bases in between. Germline V lookup: CDR1 SEHNR, CDR2 FQNEAQ (reference sequence). The CDR3 consists of 13 residues. In DNA, the CDR3 is TGTGCCAGCAGCCCCATGGCTTCCTACGAGCAGTACTTC. Translated, it gives CASSPMASYEQYF.

In this sample, this clone turned up once. The gene calls are TRBV5-1 and TRBJ2-5; D remains ambiguous. Trimming left V 1 base short and J 3 bases short, with 13 bases between. Germline CDR1 is SGHRS and CDR2 is YFSETQ. The CDR3 sequence is 15 residues long. This chain's CDR3 is CASSLNSRAEETQYF. In DNA, the CDR3 is TGCGCCAGCAGCTTGAATTCCAGAGCTGAAGAGACCCAGTACTTC.

The chain recombines TRBV30 with TRBJ1-5, with D perhaps matching TRBD1 (6 bases). There are 14 residues in the CDR3. V dropped 4 bases and J dropped 5 bases, with 15 bases sitting between them. Germline assignment: CDR1 GTSNPN and CDR2 SVGIG (reference sequence). The CDR3 bases are TGTGCCTGGAACCTGCAGGGGTATGATCAGCCCCAGCATTTT. This sequence encodes CAWNLQGYDQPQHF. Filled out from reference TRBV30 and TRBJ1-5, the complete variable domain reads SQTIHQWPATLVQPVGSPLSLECTVEGTSNPNLYWYRQAAGRGLQLLFYSVGIGQISSEVPQNLSASRPQDRQFILSSKKLLLSDSGFYLCAWNLQGYDQPQHFGDGTRLSIL.

This chain joins TRBV18 and TRBJ2-1, with 14 positions matching TRBD2. Germline CDR1 and CDR2: KGHSH and LQKENI. The CDR3 has 17 residues. J lost 9 bases, V lost 4 bases, and 11 bases had no gene match. This CDR3 reads CASSLGSGTSGRGEQFF. As DNA, the CDR3 is TGTGCCAGCTCACTGGGTTCCGGGACTAGCGGGAGAGGTGAGCAGTTCTTC.

CDR3 coding DNA: TGTGCCAGCGCCTGGGCTGATACGCAGTATTTT. This codes for CASAWADTQYF. J is TRBJ2-3 and V is TRBV19; no firm D call. CDR1 LNHDA and CDR2 SQIVND come from the germline V gene (reference sequence). The CDR3 loop spans 11 amino acids. V was cut by 9 bases and J by 6 bases, with 10 bases left in between.

The J gene is TRBJ2-5, the V gene TRBV5-1; D possibly matches TRBD1 or TRBD2 (5 bases each). V was shortened by 2 bases and J by 3 bases, with 11 bases between the two germline ends. Germline CDR1 is SGHRS and CDR2 is YFSETQ. The CDR3 contains 14 residues. The CDR3 reads CASSLGDGKETQYF. CDR3 coding DNA: TGCGCCAGCAGCTTAGGGGACGGGAAAGAGACCCAGTACTTC.

The CDR3 here is CASSLRLSGEQFF. The CDR3, as DNA: TGTGCCAGCAGCTTACGGCTTTCTGGTGAGCAGTTCTTC. This chain links TRBV7-9 with TRBJ2-1; no clear D. This CDR3 spans 13 amino acids. Germline V gene data show CDR1 as SEHNR and CDR2 as FQNEAQ (reference sequence). The germline V and J ends were trimmed by 2 bases and 9 bases, with 11 bases remaining between them.

This chain uses TRBV29-1 with TRBJ1-1; 8 bases match TRBD1. This CDR3 is 13 amino acids long. J was trimmed by 1 base and V by 3 bases; bases with no gene match: 1. CDR1 and CDR2 (germline): SQVTM, ANQGSEA. CDR3 sequence reads: CSVDDRGNTEAFF. CDR3 DNA sequence: TGCAGCGTTGACGACAGGGGGAACACTGAAGCTTTCTTT. Supplemented by reference TRBV29-1 and TRBJ1-1, the full variable domain reads SAVISQKPSRDICQRGTSLTIQCQVDSQVTMMFWYRQQPGQSLTLIATANQGSEATYESGFVIDKFPISRPNLTFSTLTVSNMSPEDSSIYLCSVDDRGNTEAFFGQGTRLTVV.

The gene calls are TRBV18 and TRBJ1-1, with D tentatively TRBD1 (5 bases). The V end lost 2 bases, the J end lost 3 bases, and 13 bases lay between the germline ends. This CDR3 comprises 15 residues. Germline lookup yields CDR1 KGHSH and CDR2 LQKENI. DNA of the CDR3: TGTGCCAGCTCACCAGCGATGGGCAGGGACACTGAAGCTTTCTTT. It specifies CASSPAMGRDTEAFF.

The rearrangement links TRBV5-1 to TRBJ2-5; no clear D. Judging by the DNA end, TRBJ2-7 fits better; the J call may be wrong. The CDR3 spans 12 residues. Germline CDR1 SGHRS, CDR2 YFSETQ. CDR3 protein: CASSGAAYEQYF. The CDR3 DNA reads as TGCGCCAGCAGTGGAGCTGCCTACGAGCAGTACTTC.

The CDR3 DNA reads TGTGCCAGCAGTTTAGGAGGGTGGGAGAATGAGCAGTTCTTC. Translation gives CASSLGGWENEQFF. This chain links TRBV28 with TRBJ2-1; D possibly corresponds to TRBD2 (6 bases). Germline V gives CDR1 MDHEN, CDR2 SYDVKM. The V end lost 2 bases, the J end lost 7 bases, and 12 bases lay between the germline ends. This CDR3 comprises 14 residues.

The chain employs TRBV30 and TRBJ2-5; tentative D call: TRBD2 (5 bases). The germline CDR1 and CDR2 sequences are GTSNPN and SVGIG (reference sequence). Between the trimmed V and J ends, which lost 2 bases and 5 bases, there was a span of 9 bases. The CDR3 has 12 residues. CDR3 protein: CAWSFREETQYF. In nucleotides, the CDR3 is TGTGCCTGGAGTTTTAGGGAGGAGACCCAGTACTTC.

This rearrangement joins TRBV28 to TRBJ2-5, with 7 bases identical to TRBD1. The trim removed 6 bases at V and 5 bases at J, leaving 6 bases unmatched. In germline, CDR1 is MDHEN, CDR2 SYDVKM. The CDR3 totals 13 residues. For the CDR3, the DNA is TGTGCCAGCAGAAAACAGGGGTTCGAGACCCAGTACTTC. Its protein is CASRKQGFETQYF.

The chain has TRBV18 and TRBJ1-3; possible D gene TRBD1, 6 bases. The ends were cut back, 3 bases at V and 2 bases at J, with 11 bases in the middle. The CDR3 runs to 15 residues. Germline V lookup: CDR1 KGHSH, CDR2 LQKENI. The CDR3 loop is CASSPDRSPGNTIYF. DNA for the CDR3: TGTGCCAGCTCACCCGACAGGAGTCCTGGAAACACCATATATTTT.

The J gene is TRBJ1-4, the V gene TRBV7-9; no reliable D call. V lost 3 bases to trimming and J lost 5 bases, with 10 bases between them. This CDR3 comprises 14 residues. The germline V gene encodes CDR1 SEHNR and CDR2 FQNEAQ (reference sequence). As DNA, the CDR3 is TGTGCCAGCAGCTTTGGGCAGGAAAATGAAAAACTGTTTTTT. This codes for CASSFGQENEKLFF.

V usage is TRBV28 and J usage is TRBJ1-5, with 10 bases aligning to TRBD1. This CDR3 region has 14 residues. V shed 6 bases, J shed 7 bases, and the junction held 6 bases outside the gene matches. The germline CDR1 and CDR2 sequences are MDHEN and SYDVKM. CDR3 amino acids: CASRSTGGRQPQHF. The DNA for the CDR3 is TGTGCCAGCAGATCGACAGGGGGCAGGCAGCCCCAGCATTTT.

The CDR3 DNA reads TGTGCCATCAGTGTGGGACTCCCAGGCACCGGGGAGCTGTTTTTT. It encodes CAISVGLPGTGELFF. The rearrangement links TRBV10-3 to TRBJ2-2; maybe TRBD2 (6 bases). The CDR3 runs to 15 residues. V was shortened by 4 bases and J by 4 bases, with 13 bases between the two germline ends. Germline V gives CDR1 ENHRY, CDR2 SYGVKD.